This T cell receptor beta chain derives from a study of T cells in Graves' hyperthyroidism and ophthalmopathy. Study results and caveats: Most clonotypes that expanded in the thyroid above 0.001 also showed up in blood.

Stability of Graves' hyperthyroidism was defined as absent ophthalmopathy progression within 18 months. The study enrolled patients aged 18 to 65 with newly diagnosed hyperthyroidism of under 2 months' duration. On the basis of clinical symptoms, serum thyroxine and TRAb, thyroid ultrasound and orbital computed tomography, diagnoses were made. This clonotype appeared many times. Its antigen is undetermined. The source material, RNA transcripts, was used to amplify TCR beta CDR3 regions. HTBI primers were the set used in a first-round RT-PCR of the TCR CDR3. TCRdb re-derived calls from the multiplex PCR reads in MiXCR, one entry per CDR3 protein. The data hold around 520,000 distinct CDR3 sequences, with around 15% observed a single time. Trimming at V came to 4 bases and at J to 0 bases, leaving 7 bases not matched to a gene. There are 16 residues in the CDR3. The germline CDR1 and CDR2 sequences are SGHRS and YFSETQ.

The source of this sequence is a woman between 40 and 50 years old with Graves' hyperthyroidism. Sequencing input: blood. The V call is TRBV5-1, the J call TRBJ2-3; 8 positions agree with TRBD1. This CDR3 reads CASSIGQGPSTDTQYF. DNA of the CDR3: TGCGCCAGCAGCATCGGACAGGGCCCTAGCACAGATACGCAGTATTTT.